A selection of T cell receptor beta chains follows, all from one sample in a study of cytomegalovirus exposure and HLA in healthy donors. Produced via immunoSEQ multiplex PCR; TCRdb's table is partial and in-frame only. The sample lists over 70,000 clones, roughly 78% seen once, with about 2.7% in the top ten. Sequencing was done on a sample of PBMCs. Receptors originate from a male donor in good health and CMV-seropositive. Both conserved end residues are part of each CDR3. D genes are given only for firm matches. Clone size is given for some rows only: seen once, a few or many times, or a class if the clone is expanded.

d_gene: TRBD1; j_gene: TRBJ2-1; v_gene: TRBV5-1; abundance: -; len: 15; CDR3nt: TGCGCCAGCAGCGATGGACAGGTCTCCTACAATGAGCAGTTCTTC; CDR3aa: CASSDGQVSYNEQFF
d_gene: TRBD1; j_gene: TRBJ2-7; v_gene: TRBV5-5; abundance: -; len: 15; CDR3nt: TGTGCCAGCAGCCGGACCCGGACAGGGTGGTACGAGCAGTACTTC; CDR3aa: CASSRTRTGWYEQYF
d_gene: -; j_gene: TRBJ2-7; v_gene: TRBV23-1; abundance: -; len: 11; CDR3nt: TGCGCCAGCAGTTCCCTTTACGAGCAGTACTTC; CDR3aa: CASSSLYEQYF
d_gene: TRBD1; j_gene: TRBJ2-1; v_gene: TRBV13; abundance: -; len: 16; CDR3nt: TGTGCCAGCAGCTTAGGGACAGGGAGCTCCTACAATGAGCAGTTCTTC; CDR3aa: CASSLGTGSSYNEQFF
d_gene: -; j_gene: TRBJ1-1; v_gene: TRBV6-6; abundance: few; len: 15; CDR3nt: TGTGCCAGCACTATACACAGCCTTGGCGGGCCTGAAGCTTTCTTT; CDR3aa: CASTIHSLGGPEAFF
d_gene: TRBD2; j_gene: TRBJ2-5; v_gene: TRBV7-7; abundance: few; len: 13; CDR3nt: TGTGCCAGCAGCCGTAGCGGGAGCGAGACCCAGTACTTC; CDR3aa: CASSRSGSETQYF
d_gene: -; j_gene: TRBJ1-1; v_gene: TRBV5-8; abundance: -; len: 13; CDR3nt: TGTGCCAGCAGCTTAATACGGAGGGCTGAAGCTTTCTTT; CDR3aa: CASSLIRRAEAFF
d_gene: -; j_gene: TRBJ2-5; v_gene: TRBV14; abundance: few; len: 15; CDR3nt: TGTGCCAGCAGCCAAGACGACACGTCATGGGAGACCCAGTACTTC; CDR3aa: CASSQDDTSWETQYF
d_gene: -; j_gene: TRBJ1-1; v_gene: TRBV5-4; abundance: few; len: 15; CDR3nt: TGTGCCAGCAGCCAAGAAGTAACAGGGAACACTGAAGCTTTCTTT; CDR3aa: CASSQEVTGNTEAFF
d_gene: TRBD2; j_gene: TRBJ2-7; v_gene: TRBV28; abundance: -; len: 15; CDR3nt: TGTGCCAGCAGTTTACCCGGGACTAGCAGCTACGAGCAGTACTTC; CDR3aa: CASSLPGTSSYEQYF
d_gene: -; j_gene: TRBJ2-1; v_gene: TRBV6-6; abundance: -; len: 11; CDR3nt: TGTGCCAGCAGTAGGGGAAATGAGCAGTTCTTC; CDR3aa: CASSRGNEQFF
d_gene: -; j_gene: TRBJ2-7; v_gene: TRBV6-5; abundance: -; len: 13; CDR3nt: TGTGCCAGCAGTCGTCCCAGCTCCTACGAGCAGTACTTC; CDR3aa: CASSRPSSYEQYF
d_gene: TRBD1; j_gene: TRBJ1-2; v_gene: TRBV6-5; abundance: -; len: 13; CDR3nt: TGTGCCAGCAGGACAGGGACTCTCTATGGCTACACCTTC; CDR3aa: CASRTGTLYGYTF
d_gene: -; j_gene: TRBJ1-1; v_gene: TRBV28; abundance: -; len: 13; CDR3nt: TGTGCCAGCGATGGACAAGCGAACACTGAAGCTTTCTTT; CDR3aa: CASDGQANTEAFF
d_gene: -; j_gene: TRBJ1-5; v_gene: TRBV9; abundance: once; len: 15; CDR3nt: TGTGCCAGCAGCGCGAAAGGGGTTAGCAATCAGCCCCAGCATTTT; CDR3aa: CASSAKGVSNQPQHF
d_gene: TRBD1; j_gene: TRBJ2-7; v_gene: TRBV28; abundance: -; len: 15; CDR3nt: TGTGCCAGCAGTAGCTCGGGACAGGGAAGAAGGGAGCAGTACTTC; CDR3aa: CASSSSGQGRREQYF
d_gene: -; j_gene: TRBJ1-2; v_gene: TRBV15; abundance: many; len: 15; CDR3nt: TGTGCCACCAGCAGACCACCGGGGGGAATCAATGGCTACACCTTC; CDR3aa: CATSRPPGGINGYTF
d_gene: TRBD1; j_gene: TRBJ2-2; v_gene: TRBV6-5; abundance: few; len: 16; CDR3nt: TGTGCCAGCAGTTACCTTAGTACAGGGGCCACCGGGGAGCTGTTTTTT; CDR3aa: CASSYLSTGATGELFF
d_gene: TRBD2; j_gene: TRBJ2-3; v_gene: TRBV5-1; abundance: -; len: 14; CDR3nt: TGCGCCAGCAACCCCCCCGGGAGGGCAGATACGCAGTATTTT; CDR3aa: CASNPPGRADTQYF
d_gene: TRBD1; j_gene: TRBJ2-7; v_gene: TRBV7-2; abundance: -; len: 15; CDR3nt: TGTGCCAGCAGCATTCCGGGACAGGGGGCCTACGAGCAGTACTTC; CDR3aa: CASSIPGQGAYEQYF
d_gene: TRBD1; j_gene: TRBJ2-1; v_gene: TRBV18; abundance: -; len: 15; CDR3nt: TGTGCCAGCTCACTAGATCGACAGGGGTACAATGAGCAGTTCTTC; CDR3aa: CASSLDRQGYNEQFF
d_gene: -; j_gene: TRBJ2-7; v_gene: TRBV6-5; abundance: -; len: 15; CDR3nt: TGTGCCAGCAGTTACATTTCAGGGAAGGGGTACGAGCAGTACTTC; CDR3aa: CASSYISGKGYEQYF
d_gene: -; j_gene: TRBJ1-4; v_gene: TRBV21-1; abundance: -; len: 15; CDR3nt: TGTGCCAGCAGCAAAATCTACAGGGGCAATGAAAAACTGTTTTTT; CDR3aa: CASSKIYRGNEKLFF
d_gene: TRBD1; j_gene: TRBJ2-7; v_gene: TRBV7-3; abundance: -; len: 15; CDR3nt: TGTGCCAGCAGCTTAACCTGGGGACAGGGGTTCGAGCAGTACTTC; CDR3aa: CASSLTWGQGFEQYF
d_gene: TRBD1; j_gene: TRBJ2-3; v_gene: TRBV9; abundance: -; len: 16; CDR3nt: TGTGCCAGCAGCCCCCCCCGGGACAGGGGCACAGATACGCAGTATTTT; CDR3aa: CASSPPRDRGTDTQYF
d_gene: -; j_gene: TRBJ2-7; v_gene: TRBV18; abundance: once; len: 14; CDR3nt: TGTGCCAGCTCACCAAGCAGGGCCCAATACGAGCAGTACTTC; CDR3aa: CASSPSRAQYEQYF
d_gene: TRBD2; j_gene: TRBJ2-3; v_gene: TRBV10-3; abundance: -; len: 16; CDR3nt: TGTGCCATCAGTGTCGGAAGCGGGGTAGGGACAGATACGCAGTATTTT; CDR3aa: CAISVGSGVGTDTQYF
d_gene: -; j_gene: TRBJ2-7; v_gene: TRBV5-1; abundance: -; len: 16; CDR3nt: TGCGCCAGCAGCTTGGAAGTGGACGGGGTTCGGAACGAGCAGTACTTC; CDR3aa: CASSLEVDGVRNEQYF
d_gene: -; j_gene: TRBJ1-4; v_gene: TRBV9; abundance: -; len: 13; CDR3nt: TGTGCCAGCACTCCAGGGCGGGGTGAAAAACTGTTTTTT; CDR3aa: CASTPGRGEKLFF
d_gene: -; j_gene: TRBJ2-1; v_gene: TRBV29-1; abundance: many; len: 12; CDR3nt: TGCAGCGTTGCCAGGGGCCAAAATGAGCAGTTCTTC; CDR3aa: CSVARGQNEQFF
d_gene: -; j_gene: TRBJ1-2; v_gene: TRBV7-3; abundance: -; len: 17; CDR3nt: TGTGCCAGCAGCCGAGGACCGGGGTTAGCCCCTAACTATGGCTACACCTTC; CDR3aa: CASSRGPGLAPNYGYTF
d_gene: -; j_gene: TRBJ1-6; v_gene: TRBV30; abundance: -; len: 12; CDR3nt: TGTGCCTGGGGGGGGTATAATTCACCCCTCCACTTT; CDR3aa: CAWGGYNSPLHF
d_gene: -; j_gene: TRBJ2-7; v_gene: TRBV7-2; abundance: -; len: 14; CDR3nt: TGTGCCAGCAGCTTAGGGTGGGGGGCCTACGAGCAGTACTTC; CDR3aa: CASSLGWGAYEQYF
d_gene: -; j_gene: TRBJ2-2; v_gene: TRBV7-2; abundance: -; len: 15; CDR3nt: TGTGCCAGCAGCTTAATGTCGGGGTGGGACGGGGAGCTGTTTTTT; CDR3aa: CASSLMSGWDGELFF
d_gene: TRBD2; j_gene: TRBJ2-1; v_gene: TRBV4-1; abundance: -; len: 18; CDR3nt: TGCGCCAGCAGCCAAGCCGCCTGGGAACTAGCGATCTACAATGAGCAGTTCTTC; CDR3aa: CASSQAAWELAIYNEQFF
d_gene: -; j_gene: TRBJ2-5; v_gene: TRBV28; abundance: -; len: 15; CDR3nt: TGTGCCAGCAGTTCGAGGACTCGGATGATGGAGACCCAGTACTTC; CDR3aa: CASSSRTRMMETQYF
d_gene: -; j_gene: TRBJ2-5; v_gene: TRBV2; abundance: -; len: 13; CDR3nt: TGTGCCAGCAGTGACAGGATTCAAGAGACCCAGTACTTC; CDR3aa: CASSDRIQETQYF
d_gene: TRBD1; j_gene: TRBJ2-6; v_gene: TRBV10-3; abundance: -; len: 16; CDR3nt: TGTGCCATCAGTGGACAGGGGCGCTCTGGGGCCAACGTCCTGACTTTC; CDR3aa: CAISGQGRSGANVLTF
d_gene: TRBD1; j_gene: TRBJ2-7; v_gene: TRBV30; abundance: -; len: 14; CDR3nt: TGTGCCTGGAACCGACAGGGGCGCCTCTACGAGCAGTACTTC; CDR3aa: CAWNRQGRLYEQYF
d_gene: TRBD1; j_gene: TRBJ2-2; v_gene: TRBV14; abundance: once; len: 17; CDR3nt: TGTGCCAGCAGCCGACTGACAGGGGGAGAGAACACCGGGGAGCTGTTTTTT; CDR3aa: CASSRLTGGENTGELFF
d_gene: -; j_gene: TRBJ2-7; v_gene: TRBV6-5; abundance: -; len: 11; CDR3nt: TGTGCCAGCAGTGAGAGCCACGAGCAGTACTTC; CDR3aa: CASSESHEQYF
d_gene: -; j_gene: TRBJ1-1; v_gene: TRBV10-3; abundance: -; len: 15; CDR3nt: TGTGCCATCAGCGAGTTCTCGCGGGCTGGCACTGAAGCTTTCTTT; CDR3aa: CAISEFSRAGTEAFF
d_gene: -; j_gene: TRBJ1-1; v_gene: TRBV6-4; abundance: few; len: 11; CDR3nt: TGTGCCAGCATACTTAACACTGAAGCTTTCTTT; CDR3aa: CASILNTEAFF
d_gene: -; j_gene: TRBJ1-2; v_gene: TRBV19; abundance: -; len: 15; CDR3nt: TGTGCCAGTAGTTCCGGACTGAGCTGGAACTATGGCTACACCTTC; CDR3aa: CASSSGLSWNYGYTF
d_gene: -; j_gene: TRBJ2-3; v_gene: TRBV20-1; abundance: -; len: 11; CDR3nt: TGCAGTGCTGGGGGGACAGATACGCAGTATTTT; CDR3aa: CSAGGTDTQYF
d_gene: -; j_gene: TRBJ2-7; v_gene: TRBV2; abundance: -; len: 14; CDR3nt: TGTGCCAGCAGTGGAACAGGGAGGGGGTACGAGCAGTACTTC; CDR3aa: CASSGTGRGYEQYF
d_gene: TRBD1; j_gene: TRBJ2-5; v_gene: TRBV9; abundance: -; len: 15; CDR3nt: TGTGCCAGCAGCCTGGGGACAGGTACACAAGAGACCCAGTACTTC; CDR3aa: CASSLGTGTQETQYF
d_gene: -; j_gene: TRBJ2-7; v_gene: TRBV7-6; abundance: -; len: 13; CDR3nt: TGTGCCAGCAGCTTATTCGGGGGTCACGAGCAGTACTTC; CDR3aa: CASSLFGGHEQYF
d_gene: -; j_gene: TRBJ1-1; v_gene: TRBV6-5; abundance: few; len: 15; CDR3nt: TGTGCCAGCAGTCGCCTAGGCGGTTTGAACACTGAAGCTTTCTTT; CDR3aa: CASSRLGGLNTEAFF
d_gene: -; j_gene: TRBJ2-1; v_gene: TRBV14; abundance: -; len: 14; CDR3nt: TGTGCCAGCAGCGGGGACTGGAACTACAATGAGCAGTTCTTC; CDR3aa: CASSGDWNYNEQFF
d_gene: TRBD1; j_gene: TRBJ1-5; v_gene: TRBV5-1; abundance: -; len: 15; CDR3nt: TGCGCCAGTGCTATCACAGGGGATAGCAATCAGCCCCAGCATTTT; CDR3aa: CASAITGDSNQPQHF
d_gene: TRBD1; j_gene: TRBJ1-5; v_gene: TRBV6-1; abundance: -; len: 14; CDR3nt: TGTGCCAGCAGTGGACTACAGGGGAATCAGCCCCAGCATTTT; CDR3aa: CASSGLQGNQPQHF